This T cell receptor (beta chain) was profiled in a study of blood T cell repertoires in COVID-19. Looking at the study overall: The cDNA or gDNA used as material had been derived from T cells, B-cell-depleted T cells, or PBMCs.

The CDR3 is 10 amino acids. Trimming pared 7 bases from V and 10 bases from J, leaving 9 bases between. As handled by the study authors: Amplification of reference gene primers provided the estimated nucleated cell counts. The protocol was immunoSEQ multiplex PCR, while the TCRdb copy is restricted to in-frame clones and leaves out a portion. The D gene and trimming were derived from the DNA, and the V and J assignments and clone size from that table. The data show some 100,000 clones, around 90% seen once. The chain employs TRBV23-1 and TRBJ2-3; D remains ambiguous. TRBV23-1 is an open reading frame, and its role is uncertain. The origin of this receptor is a woman over 75 with active COVID-19. The source material was peripheral blood. The CDR3 loop reads CASTDKAQYF. In nucleotides, the CDR3 is TGCGCCAGCACCGACAAAGCGCAGTATTTT.